What follows describes a single TCR beta chain. This specimen comes from a study of T cell changes during pregnancy in multiple sclerosis. Measured with immunoSEQ multiplex PCR; TCRdb has only the in-frame clones, and not every one. The repertoire holds some 77,000 clones, over 75% seen once, with less than 2.5% in the top ten. V gave up 3 bases and J gave up 10 bases; unmatched junction bases: 11. The CDR3 is 15 amino acids. Germline V gene lookup returns CDR1 SGHNT and CDR2 YYREEE (reference sequence). The chain combines TRBV5-4 with TRBJ2-1; 9 bases map to TRBD1. This TCR came from a female donor with multiple sclerosis, enrolled in a pregnancy study. This sample comprised peripheral blood, obtained before pregnancy. CDR3 loop: CASSSPGTGQPEQFF. CDR3 nucleotides: TGTGCCAGCAGCTCCCCCGGGACAGGGCAGCCGGAGCAGTTCTTC.